This TCR beta chain was obtained from a study of OX40 agonist ivuxolimab in advanced cancers. Study at large: Ivuxolimab, an agonistic anti-OX40 (CD134) antibody, was given to patients.

Profiled with immunoSEQ multiplex PCR; TCRdb holds only in-frame clones, not every one. The repertoire holds over 70,000 clones, with more than 75% as singletons. Per the germline V gene, CDR1 is SQVTM and CDR2 is ANQGSEA. The J segment lost 5 bases and the V segment lost 7 bases, leaving 4 bases of the junction unmatched. The CDR3 spans 14 residues. The gene calls are TRBV29-1 and TRBJ2-1, with 14 bases that match TRBD2. The clonotype comes from an adult with an advanced solid tumor such as melanoma, head and neck, liver or kidney cancer. This specimen consisted of CD4+ or CD8+ T cells sorted from blood, obtained in a trial of the OX40 agonist ivuxolimab. The CDR3 reads CSAATSGGDNEQFF. The CDR3 DNA follows: TGCAGCGCCGCGACTAGCGGGGGGGACAATGAGCAGTTCTTC.